This passage covers 14 T cell receptor beta chains from one sample sequenced in a study of OX40 agonist ivuxolimab in advanced cancers. Here immunoSEQ multiplex PCR was the method, and the copy in TCRdb shows in-frame clones only, minus some. The sample records 40,000 to 50,000 clones, approximately 86% being singletons. The source material was CD4+ or CD8+ T cells sorted from blood, sampled in a trial of the OX40 agonist ivuxolimab. Source of these receptors: an adult with an advanced solid tumor such as melanoma, head and neck, liver or kidney cancer.

This chain connects TRBV7-9 to TRBJ1-6, with 11 bases matching TRBD1. CDR1 is SEHNR and CDR2 is FQNEAQ in the germline V gene (reference sequence). With V trimmed by 2 bases and J by 7 bases, 4 bases remained unmatched. The CDR3 runs to 16 residues. The CDR3, as DNA: TGTGCCAGCAGCTTACCAGGACAGGGGGCAAATTCACCCCTCCACTTT. This translates into CASSLPGQGANSPLHF.

This sequence joins TRBV2 and TRBJ1-5; D ambiguous. CDR1 and CDR2 from the germline V gene are SNHLY and FYNNEI. The CDR3 is made up of 14 amino acids. Deletions cut 6 bases from V and 4 bases from J, with 13 bases between. The chain's CDR3 is CASRLRLGNQPQHF. The CDR3 DNA is TGTGCCAGCAGGCTTAGGTTGGGGAATCAGCCCCAGCATTTT.

V gene TRBV7-2 combines with J gene TRBJ1-1; 7 nucleotides match TRBD1. CDR3 length: 15 amino acids. V lost 5 bases to trimming and J lost 4 bases; unmatched junction nucleotides: 10. Germline loops: CDR1 SGHTA, CDR2 FQGNSA. As DNA, the CDR3 is TGTGCCAGCAGCCCATACAGGGGTGGATCCACTGAAGCTTTCTTT. Translation: CASSPYRGGSTEAFF.

This clone ranks as medium-sized (0.01 to 0.1%). This rearrangement joins TRBV6-4 to TRBJ2-1, with 8 bases identical to TRBD2. The ends lost 4 bases at V and 5 bases at J; junction bases unmatched: 4. Germline-derived CDR1 and CDR2 are MRHNA and SNTAGT. The CDR3 runs 14 residues. The CDR3 protein is CASSVTSEHNEQFF. The DNA of the CDR3 is TGTGCCAGCAGTGTGACTAGCGAGCACAATGAGCAGTTCTTC.

The rearrangement links TRBV4-1 to TRBJ1-5; the D is unclear. V dropped 5 bases and J dropped 1 base, with 12 bases sitting between them. This CDR3 contains 15 residues. Germline CDR1 and CDR2: MGHRA and YSYEKL. The CDR3 DNA reads TGCGCCAGCAGCGGACGGGCTCTGAGCAATCAGCCCCAGCATTTT. Encoded protein: CASSGRALSNQPQHF.

The chain joins TRBV10-2 to TRBJ1-5, with D perhaps TRBD1 (6 bases). Germline V gene lookup returns CDR1 WSHSY and CDR2 SAAADI. V lost 2 bases to trimming and J lost 6 bases, with 11 bases between them. The CDR3 is 14 amino acids. The DNA for the CDR3 is TGCGCCAGCAGTGAGGGGGGGGCTTTTCAGCCCCAGCATTTT. This codes for CASSEGGAFQPQHF.

The chain recombines TRBV7-9 with TRBJ2-7; 9 bases fit TRBD1. Germline lookup yields CDR1 SEHNR and CDR2 FQNEAQ (reference sequence). V dropped 5 bases and J dropped 2; count of bases not matched to a gene: 13. There are 17 residues in the CDR3. This CDR3 reads CASSPPPGQGFPYEQYF. In DNA, the CDR3 is TGTGCCAGCAGCCCTCCCCCGGGACAGGGTTTTCCCTACGAGCAGTACTTC. The whole variable domain, filled in from reference TRBV7-9 and TRBJ2-7, reads DTGVSQNPRHKITKRGQNVTFRCDPISEHNRLYWYRQTLGQGPEFLTYFQNEAQLEKSRLLSDRFSAERPKGSFSTLEIQRTEQGDSAMYLCASSPPPGQGFPYEQYFGPGTRLTVT.

The chain combines TRBV7-9 with TRBJ2-3; TRBD1 matches at 7 bases. Trimming cost V 5 bases and J 0 bases; bases outside gene matches: 8. This CDR3 region has 16 residues. Germline-derived CDR1 and CDR2 are SEHNR and FQNEAQ (reference sequence). The CDR3: CASSPLRGPSTDTQYF. CDR3 in DNA: TGTGCCAGCAGCCCGCTTAGGGGGCCTAGCACAGATACGCAGTATTTT.

Written as DNA, the CDR3 is TGTGCCAGCAGTGAAGGAACTTCCCGGGGCGACGAGCAGTACTTC. Translating it yields CASSEGTSRGDEQYF. This rearrangement joins TRBV2 to TRBJ2-7; D tentatively reads TRBD1 or TRBD2 (5 bases each). The CDR3 is 15 amino acids. From germline, CDR1 is SNHLY and CDR2 FYNNEI. Trimming removed 1 base from V and 5 bases from J, with 15 bases in between.

This clone was recorded a few times. The chain recombines TRBV7-9 with TRBJ2-2; TRBD1 might be the D (6 bases). This CDR3 is built from 14 residues. Trimming cost V 5 bases and J 4 bases, with 11 bases left between them. Germline lookup yields CDR1 SEHNR and CDR2 FQNEAQ (reference sequence). The CDR3 nucleotides read TGTGCCAGCAGCCCAGGGGTCTCCACCGGGGAGCTGTTTTTT. This gives the protein CASSPGVSTGELFF. Together with reference TRBV7-9 and TRBJ2-2, the CDR3 gives the full variable domain: DTGVSQNPRHKITKRGQNVTFRCDPISEHNRLYWYRQTLGQGPEFLTYFQNEAQLEKSRLLSDRFSAERPKGSFSTLEIQRTEQGDSAMYLCASSPGVSTGELFFGEGSRLTVL.

The V gene is TRBV9, the J gene TRBJ1-1, with a weak D call TRBD1 (5 bases). The germline V and J ends were trimmed by 0 bases and 0 bases, with 9 bases remaining between them. Germline-derived CDR1 and CDR2 are SGDLS and YYNGEE. CDR3 length: 15 amino acids. The CDR3 DNA reads as TGTGCCAGCAGCGTAGTCCAGGGAATGAACACTGAAGCTTTCTTT. Translating it yields CASSVVQGMNTEAFF.

This clone was seen a few times. The genes are TRBV7-9 and TRBJ2-5; D gene ambiguous. The CDR3 spans 11 residues. Germline V lookup: CDR1 SEHNR, CDR2 FQNEAQ (reference sequence). V was cut by 6 bases and J by 5 bases, with 7 bases left in between. CDR3 nucleotide sequence: TGTGCCAGCAGGCTACTCGAGACCCAGTACTTC. It translates to CASRLLETQYF.

V and J are TRBV5-1 and TRBJ1-1, with 9 nucleotides matching TRBD1. Per the germline V gene, CDR1 is SGHRS and CDR2 is YFSETQ. V was pared by 0 bases and J by 0 bases, with 6 bases of the junction left unmatched. This CDR3 is built from 17 residues. DNA of the CDR3: TGCGCCAGCAGCTTGGCACGGACAGGGGCCCTGAACACTGAAGCTTTCTTT. Its translation: CASSLARTGALNTEAFF. The full variable domain, in which reference TRBV5-1 and TRBJ1-1 provide the parts outside the CDR3, is KAGVTQTPRYLIKTRGQQVTLSCSPISGHRSVSWYQQTPGQGLQFLFEYFSETQRNKGNFPGRFSGRQFSNSRSEMNVSTLELGDSALYLCASSLARTGALNTEAFFGQGTRLTVV.

The chain uses TRBV7-9 and TRBJ2-2; perhaps TRBD2 as D (6 bases). CDR1 and CDR2 from the germline V gene are SEHNR and FQNEAQ (reference sequence). The CDR3 extends over 14 amino acids. V was pared by 5 bases and J by 5 bases, with 12 bases between. CDR3 sequence (DNA): TGTGCCAGCAGCATGACGGGGGATACCGGGGAGCTGTTTTTT. Translation: CASSMTGDTGELFF.